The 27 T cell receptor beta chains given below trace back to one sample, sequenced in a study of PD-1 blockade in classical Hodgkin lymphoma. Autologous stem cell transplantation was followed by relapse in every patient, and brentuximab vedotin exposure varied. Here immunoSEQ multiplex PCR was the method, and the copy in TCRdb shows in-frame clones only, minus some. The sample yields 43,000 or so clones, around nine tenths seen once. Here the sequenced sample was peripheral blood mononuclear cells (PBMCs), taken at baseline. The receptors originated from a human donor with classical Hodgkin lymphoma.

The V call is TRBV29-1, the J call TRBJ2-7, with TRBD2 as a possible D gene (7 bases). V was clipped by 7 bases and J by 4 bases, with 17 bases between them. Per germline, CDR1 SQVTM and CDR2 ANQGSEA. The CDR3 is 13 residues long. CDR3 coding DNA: TGCAGCGCCTCGGGGGGCCCCGGTTACGAGCAGTACTTC. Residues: CSASGGPGYEQYF.

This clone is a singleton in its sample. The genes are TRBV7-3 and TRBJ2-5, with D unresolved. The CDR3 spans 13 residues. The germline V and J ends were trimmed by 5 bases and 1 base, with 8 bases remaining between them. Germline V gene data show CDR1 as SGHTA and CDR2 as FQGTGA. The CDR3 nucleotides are TGTGCCAGCAGCCCAAGCCCCCAAGAGACCCAGTACTTC. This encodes CASSPSPQETQYF.

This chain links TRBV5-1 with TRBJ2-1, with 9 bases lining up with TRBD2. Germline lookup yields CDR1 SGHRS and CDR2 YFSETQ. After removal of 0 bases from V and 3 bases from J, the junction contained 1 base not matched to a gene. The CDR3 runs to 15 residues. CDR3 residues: CASSLETSGYNEQFF. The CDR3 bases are TGCGCCAGCAGCTTGGAGACTAGCGGCTACAATGAGCAGTTCTTC. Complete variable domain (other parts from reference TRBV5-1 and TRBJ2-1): KAGVTQTPRYLIKTRGQQVTLSCSPISGHRSVSWYQQTPGQGLQFLFEYFSETQRNKGNFPGRFSGRQFSNSRSEMNVSTLELGDSALYLCASSLETSGYNEQFFGPGTRLTVL.

The CDR3 sequence is CASRPGQGLTDTQYF. In DNA, the CDR3 is TGTGCCAGCAGACCGGGACAGGGCCTGACAGATACGCAGTATTTT. V usage is TRBV28 and J usage is TRBJ2-3; TRBD1 matches at 9 bases. This CDR3 contains 15 residues. The ends lost 6 bases at V and 3 bases at J; junction bases unmatched: 7. Looked up from germline, CDR1 is MDHEN and CDR2 is SYDVKM.

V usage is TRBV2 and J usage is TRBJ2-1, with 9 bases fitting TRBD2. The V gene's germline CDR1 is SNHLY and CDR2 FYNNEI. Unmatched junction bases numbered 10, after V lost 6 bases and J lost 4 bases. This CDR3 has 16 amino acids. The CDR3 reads CASSPSLAGLYNEQFF. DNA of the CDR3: TGTGCCAGCAGCCCTAGCCTAGCGGGACTGTACAATGAGCAGTTCTTC. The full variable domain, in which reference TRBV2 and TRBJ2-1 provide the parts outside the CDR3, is EPEVTQTPSHQVTQMGQEVILRCVPISNHLYFYWYRQILGQKVEFLVSFYNNEISEKSEIFDDQFSVERPDGSNFTLKIRSTKLEDSAMYFCASSPSLAGLYNEQFFGPGTRLTVL.

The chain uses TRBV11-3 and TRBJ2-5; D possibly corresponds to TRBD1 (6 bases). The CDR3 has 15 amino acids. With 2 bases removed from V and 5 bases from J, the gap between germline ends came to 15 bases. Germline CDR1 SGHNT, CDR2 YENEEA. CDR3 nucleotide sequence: TGTGCCAGCAGCTTAAGGTGGGCAGGGGAGGAGACCCAGTACTTC. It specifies CASSLRWAGEETQYF.

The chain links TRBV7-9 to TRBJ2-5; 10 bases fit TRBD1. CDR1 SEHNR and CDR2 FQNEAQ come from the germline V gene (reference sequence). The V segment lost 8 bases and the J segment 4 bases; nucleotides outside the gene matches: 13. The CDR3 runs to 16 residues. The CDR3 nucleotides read TGTGCCAGCGCCTGGGGACAGGGGCCCCCTGGAGAGACCCAGTACTTC. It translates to CASAWGQGPPGETQYF.

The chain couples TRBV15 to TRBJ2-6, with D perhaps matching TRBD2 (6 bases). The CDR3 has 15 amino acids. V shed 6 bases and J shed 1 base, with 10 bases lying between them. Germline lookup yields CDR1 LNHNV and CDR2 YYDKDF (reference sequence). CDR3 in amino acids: CATRTRSSGANVLTF. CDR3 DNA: TGTGCCACCAGGACTAGGTCTTCTGGGGCCAACGTCCTGACTTTC.

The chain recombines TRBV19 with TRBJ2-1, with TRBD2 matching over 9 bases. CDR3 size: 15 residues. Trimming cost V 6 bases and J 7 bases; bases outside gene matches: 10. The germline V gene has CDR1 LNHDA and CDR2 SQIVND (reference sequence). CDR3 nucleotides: TGTGCCAGTAGGACCGGGCTAGCGGGGTCGAATGAGCAGTTCTTC. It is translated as CASRTGLAGSNEQFF.

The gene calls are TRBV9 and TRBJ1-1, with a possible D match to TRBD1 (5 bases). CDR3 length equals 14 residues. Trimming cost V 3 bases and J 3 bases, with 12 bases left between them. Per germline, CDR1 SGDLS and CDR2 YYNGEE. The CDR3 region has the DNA TGTGCCAGCAGCGCCTCAGGGCGGGACACTGAAGCTTTCTTT. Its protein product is CASSASGRDTEAFF.

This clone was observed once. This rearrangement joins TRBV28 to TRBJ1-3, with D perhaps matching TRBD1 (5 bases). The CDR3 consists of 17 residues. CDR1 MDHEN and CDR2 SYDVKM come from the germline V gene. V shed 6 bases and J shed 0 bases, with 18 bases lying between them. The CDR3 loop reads CASSAVGRALSGNTIYF. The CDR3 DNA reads TGTGCCAGCAGCGCAGTGGGCAGGGCGCTCTCTGGAAACACCATATATTTT. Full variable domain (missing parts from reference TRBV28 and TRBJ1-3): DVKVTQSSRYLVKRTGEKVFLECVQDMDHENMFWYRQDPGLGLRLIYFSYDVKMKEKGDIPEGYSVSREKKERFSLILESASTNQTSMYLCASSAVGRALSGNTIYFGEGSWLTVV.

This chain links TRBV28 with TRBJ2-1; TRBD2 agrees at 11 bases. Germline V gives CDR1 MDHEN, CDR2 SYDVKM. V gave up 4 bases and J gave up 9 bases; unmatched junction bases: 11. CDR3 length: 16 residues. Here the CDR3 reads CASSSRLAGKMGEQFF. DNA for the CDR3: TGTGCCAGCAGTTCCCGACTAGCGGGAAAGATGGGTGAGCAGTTCTTC.

CDR3 nucleotide sequence: TGTGCCATCAGTGCGGGACAGGACCCTGGGTCTGAAGCTTTCTTT. Protein sequence: CAISAGQDPGSEAFF. This chain connects TRBV10-3 to TRBJ1-1; 8 bases fit TRBD1. The V and J ends lost 4 bases and 6 bases, in that order; junction bases with no gene match: 10. CDR3 size: 15 residues. The germline CDR1 and CDR2 sequences are ENHRY and SYGVKD.

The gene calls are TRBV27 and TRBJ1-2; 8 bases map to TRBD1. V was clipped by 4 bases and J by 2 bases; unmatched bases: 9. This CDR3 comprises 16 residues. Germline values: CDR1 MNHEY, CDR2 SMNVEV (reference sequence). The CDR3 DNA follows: TGTGCCAGCAGTTCACTTCGGACAGGGCGAAACTATGGCTACACCTTC. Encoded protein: CASSSLRTGRNYGYTF.

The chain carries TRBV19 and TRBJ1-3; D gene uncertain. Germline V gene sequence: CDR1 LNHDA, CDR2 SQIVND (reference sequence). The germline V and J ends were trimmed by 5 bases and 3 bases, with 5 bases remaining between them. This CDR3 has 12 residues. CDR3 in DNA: TGTGCCAGTAGTTTGAGTGGAAACACCATATATTTT. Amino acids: CASSLSGNTIYF.

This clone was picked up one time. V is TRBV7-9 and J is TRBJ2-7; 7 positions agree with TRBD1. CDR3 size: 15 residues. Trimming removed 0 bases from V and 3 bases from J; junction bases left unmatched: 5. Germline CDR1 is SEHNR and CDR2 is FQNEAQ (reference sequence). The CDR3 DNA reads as TGTGCCAGCAGCTTAGCAGGGGGCCTTCGCTACGAGCAGTACTTC. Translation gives CASSLAGGLRYEQYF.

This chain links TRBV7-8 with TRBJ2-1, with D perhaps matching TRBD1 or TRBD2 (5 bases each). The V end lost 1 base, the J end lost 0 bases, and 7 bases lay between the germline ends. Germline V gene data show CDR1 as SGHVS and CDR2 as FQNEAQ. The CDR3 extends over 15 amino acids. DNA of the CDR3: TGTGCCAGCAGCTTAGTCGGGACCTCCTACAATGAGCAGTTCTTC. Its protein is CASSLVGTSYNEQFF.

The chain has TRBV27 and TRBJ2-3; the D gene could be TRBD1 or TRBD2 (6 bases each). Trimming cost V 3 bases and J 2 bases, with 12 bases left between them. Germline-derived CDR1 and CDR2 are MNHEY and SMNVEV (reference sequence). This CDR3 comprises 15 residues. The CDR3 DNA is TGTGCCAGCAGTTTCACAGGGCGGGACACAGATACGCAGTATTTT. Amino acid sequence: CASSFTGRDTDTQYF.

The CDR3 region is CASSDALEAFF. CDR3 sequence (DNA): TGTGCCAGCAGTGATGCCCTTGAAGCTTTCTTT. This chain joins TRBV2 and TRBJ1-1; D unresolved. With 3 bases removed from V and 7 bases from J, the gap between germline ends came to 6 bases. Germline lookup yields CDR1 SNHLY and CDR2 FYNNEI. CDR3 length: 11 amino acids.

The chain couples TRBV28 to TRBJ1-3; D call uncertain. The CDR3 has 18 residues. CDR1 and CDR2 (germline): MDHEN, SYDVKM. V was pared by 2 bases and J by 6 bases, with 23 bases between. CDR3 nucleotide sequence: TGTGCCAGCAGTTTAAGGGCAGCATTGAGTCGTCGCTTAAACACCATATATTTT. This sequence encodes CASSLRAALSRRLNTIYF. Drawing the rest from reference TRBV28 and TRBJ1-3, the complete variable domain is DVKVTQSSRYLVKRTGEKVFLECVQDMDHENMFWYRQDPGLGLRLIYFSYDVKMKEKGDIPEGYSVSREKKERFSLILESASTNQTSMYLCASSLRAALSRRLNTIYFGEGSWLTVV.

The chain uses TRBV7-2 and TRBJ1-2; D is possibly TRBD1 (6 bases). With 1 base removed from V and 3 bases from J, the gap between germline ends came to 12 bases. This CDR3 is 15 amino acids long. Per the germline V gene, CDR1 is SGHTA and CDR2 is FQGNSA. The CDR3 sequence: CASSLVGGNDYGYTF. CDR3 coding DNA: TGTGCCAGCAGCTTAGTAGGGGGTAACGACTATGGCTACACCTTC.

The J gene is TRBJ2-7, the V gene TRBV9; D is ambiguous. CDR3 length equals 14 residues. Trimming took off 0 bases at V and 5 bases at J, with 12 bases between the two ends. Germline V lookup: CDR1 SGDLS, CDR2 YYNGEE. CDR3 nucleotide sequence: TGTGCCAGCAGCGTAGACCCCGTTATCAACGAGCAGTACTTC. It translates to CASSVDPVINEQYF.

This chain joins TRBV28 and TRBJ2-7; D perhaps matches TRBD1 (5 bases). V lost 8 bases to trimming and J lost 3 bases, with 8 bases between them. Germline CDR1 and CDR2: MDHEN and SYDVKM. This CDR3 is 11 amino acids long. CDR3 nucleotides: TGTGCCAGCCGTCAGGGCTACGAGCAGTACTTC. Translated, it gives CASRQGYEQYF.

CDR3 sequence reads: CASSLWLAGPYNEQFF. The CDR3, as DNA: TGTGCCAGCAGTTTATGGCTAGCGGGGCCTTACAATGAGCAGTTCTTC. The chain joins TRBV28 to TRBJ2-1, with 9 bases identical to TRBD2. Germline-derived CDR1 and CDR2 are MDHEN and SYDVKM. The V and J ends lost 0 bases and 4 bases, in that order; junction bases with no gene match: 4. The CDR3 covers 16 residues. The full variable domain, its missing parts supplied by reference TRBV28 and TRBJ2-1, is DVKVTQSSRYLVKRTGEKVFLECVQDMDHENMFWYRQDPGLGLRLIYFSYDVKMKEKGDIPEGYSVSREKKERFSLILESASTNQTSMYLCASSLWLAGPYNEQFFGPGTRLTVL.

In DNA, the CDR3 is TGCGCCAGCAGCTTGGCCGTCGCGGGGGGGCTCAGCTATACGCAGTATTTT. Its protein is CASSLAVAGGLSYTQYF. The rearrangement links TRBV5-1 to TRBJ2-3; 9 nucleotides align to TRBD2. Germline V gene lookup returns CDR1 SGHRS and CDR2 YFSETQ. V was pared by 0 bases and J by 7 bases, with 12 bases of the junction left unmatched. This CDR3 contains 17 residues.

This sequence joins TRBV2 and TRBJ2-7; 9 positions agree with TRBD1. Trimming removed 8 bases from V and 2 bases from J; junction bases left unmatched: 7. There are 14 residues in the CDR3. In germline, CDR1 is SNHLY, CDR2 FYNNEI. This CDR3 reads CASRTGTGTYEQYF. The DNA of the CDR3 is TGTGCCAGCCGTACCGGGACAGGGACCTACGAGCAGTACTTC.

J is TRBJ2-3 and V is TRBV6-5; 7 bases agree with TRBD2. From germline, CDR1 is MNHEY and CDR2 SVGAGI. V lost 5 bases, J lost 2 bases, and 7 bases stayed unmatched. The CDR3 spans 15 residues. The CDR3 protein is CASSPRLADTDTQYF. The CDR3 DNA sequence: TGTGCCAGCAGTCCCCGACTAGCCGACACAGATACGCAGTATTTT.